This T cell receptor beta chain was recovered during a study of blood T cell repertoires in COVID-19 (TCRdb year 2020). Background for the entire study: The collaborator samples originated in the United States, Italy and Spain and spanned the acute and convalescent phases of COVID-19. The prospective study material was composed of cDNA or gDNA derived from T cells, B-cell-depleted T cells, or PBMCs. Deeply sampled blood TCRbeta repertoires from subjects exposed to, actively infected with, or recovered from COVID-19 were included in the dataset. The repertoires were released in a freely available public database intended as a resource for research on the immune response to SARS-CoV-2. The samples were drawn from the first 160 participants of the ongoing ImmuneRACE study and from some 1,300 subjects provided by 6 global collaborators. Sample metadata almost always included a de-identified subject ID, COVID-19 status, age in years and sex. HLA class I and class II types, where available, came from metadata supplied by the sample provider rather than from assay-based typing.

On this clone: Its binding antigen is unknown. Per-base qualities were not stored, and no clone one base away is much larger.

Overall results and qualifications from the work: How much clinical and demographic metadata was included differed by source and by participant, and the metadata was provided uncurated.

TCRbeta CDR3 regions were amplified from genomic DNA by means of the immunoSEQ Assay, a bias-controlled multiplex PCR. The study's own analysis went as follows. The number of nucleated cells in each sample was estimated by amplification of reference gene primers within the assay. To quantify the absolute abundance of each unique TCRbeta CDR3 rearrangement, sequence reads were collapsed and filtered. For each sample, productive Simpson clonality was calculated as the square root of Simpson's diversity index over productive rearrangements. TCRdb took this table from immuneACCESS and kept in-frame rearrangements with V and J called. Such tables lack part of the clones; where checked against another copy, unresolved V genes explain under half of the gap, and the rest is unexplained. V and J calls plus clone size are reproduced from that table; the DNA served to infer D and trimming. The sample table holds 89,000 or so clones, of which over 75% were seen once. Of the sample, around 11% falls within the top ten clones.

Each collaborating institution followed its own protocols to collect whole blood in K2EDTA tubes. Collaborator samples were shipped for TCRbeta analysis as frozen whole blood, isolated PBMCs, or DNA extracted from either sample type. The germline V gene yields SNHLY for CDR1 and FYNNEI for CDR2. V was cut back by 0 bases and J by 2 bases, leaving a gap of 11 bases between them. The CDR3, cysteine through phenylalanine, is 15 amino acids long. The sequence is cut down to CDR3 DNA, 45 bases in frame from base 1. The clonotype was recovered from a human donor in a cohort sampled during active COVID-19. Sequenced material: peripheral blood. The chain links TRBV2 with TRBJ2-7; the D gene is possibly TRBD1, with 6 bases matching. The CDR3 region has the sequence CASSEAWGPTYEQYF. The bases read TGTGCCAGCAGTGAAGCTTGGGGGCCGACCTACGAGCAGTACTTC.